The present T cell receptor beta chain was sequenced within a study of tumor-infiltrating lymphocytes in oesophageal squamous cell carcinoma. This clonotype was detected only a few times. Germline V gene lookup returns CDR1 SGHTA and CDR2 FQGNSA. The CDR3 is made up of 15 amino acids. Each CDR3 protein gets one entry after TCRdb re-called the PCR reads with MiXCR. The profile shows 8,000 to 11,000 distinct CDR3 sequences, approximately 57% of them singletons. This clonotype originated in a female donor with esophageal squamous cell carcinoma. Sequences were obtained from esophageal tumor tissue. This chain links TRBV7-2 with TRBJ2-5; 8 bases line up with TRBD1. The J call is in doubt because the DNA end fits TRBJ1-2 better. The CDR3, as DNA: TGTGCCAGCAGCTTAGATGGTCAGGGGGCTAGGGGCTACACCTTC. It yields the protein CASSLDGQGARGYTF.